This record covers a single T cell receptor beta chain. Its antigen is unknown. Sequences LGHNA (CDR1) and YSLEER (CDR2) are obtained from the germline V gene. The CDR3, from cysteine to phenylalanine, totals 16 residues. Only the protein is available. TCR repertoires were obtained from approximately 11 juvenile idiopathic arthritis patients with active disease who had not reached inactive disease, of whom 3 were polyarticular and 8 were oligoarticular. A median age of roughly 12 years (range about 2.1-25) and a median disease duration of 7 years (range 0.2-19.1) were recorded for the TCR-sequenced patients. Samples for TCR repertoire analysis were collected at two centres in Italy. Peripheral blood mononuclear cells were isolated by Histopaque-1077 density gradient and cryopreserved in around 90% FCS with roughly 10% DMSO. These data originate in a study of synovial regulatory T cells in juvenile arthritis (dated by TCRdb to 2014 to 2015). For the study in its entirety: Among the sequenced patients, three were classified as therapy-naive, methotrexate plus infliximab was given to one, methotrexate was given to six, and treatment information was unavailable for one. TCR repertoire comparisons included Treg and Teff subsets from 10 or so JIA patients with active disease. Although effector T cell subsets in the cohort were also sequenced for comparisons, the Treg dataset on its own covers only blood and synovial fluid Treg cells. TCRbeta CDR3 repertoires of blood iaTreg cells, other blood Treg cells and synovial fluid Treg cells from matched patient samples were compared in the study.

The investigation overall reported the following: More CDR3 sequences were shared by synovial Treg cells with iaTreg cells than with other blood Treg cells, and a closer relation was confirmed by Chao-Jaccard similarity. Blood iaTreg cells showed lower TCR diversity than other blood Treg cells, consistent with antigen-driven expansion. Across patients, iaTreg TCR repertoires were largely private, and these iaTreg repertoires partially overlapped with synovial Teff and blood CPL repertoires.

Library preparation used the immunoSEQ multiplex PCR assay. Adaptive Biotechnologies carried out the TCRbeta CDR3 sequencing. On the authors' methods: To assess repertoire similarity, the researchers used the Chao-modified Jaccard index along with median clonotype overlap taken from 200 random subsamples at equal sample size. The similarity analyses were based on either productive nucleotide sequences or amino acid sequences translated in silico. Hierarchical clustering with single linkage and t-SNE based on Chao-modified Jaccard distances were applied for the comparison of repertoires. Repertoire diversity was assessed with the Renyi index over a range of alpha values after the sample sizes were normalised. TCRdb limited this immuneACCESS table to in-frame rearrangements with V and J called. A share of clones is missing; checked studies link under half to unresolved V genes, and the rest is unexplained. Clone size and V and J calls were adopted from that table, with D and trimming inferred from the DNA. The sample table gives around 10,000 clones. Approximately 0.71% of the sample is taken by the ten largest.

This TCR was recovered from a donor between 2 and 29 years old with juvenile idiopathic arthritis. Here the chain combines TRBV4-3 and TRBJ1-6. The sequenced sample was Treg cells from blood. In light of the paper, this sample's cell subset or site label describes: remaining (HLA-DR-negative) circulating blood Treg cells. The CDR3 has the sequence CASSQEVGSWNSPLHF.